What follows is one TCR beta chain and its context. This clone has just one count. The specificity of this receptor is unknown. Qualities for individual bases were not recorded, and no much larger clone is one base off. The data were taken from a study of beta chain features in type 1 diabetes (dated by TCRdb to the late 2010s). With regard to the full study: Patients and healthy donors did not differ in mean age, gender distribution, total cell number or subset yield. Regulatory and stem cell-like memory subsets were isolated from only 8 patients and roughly eight healthy donors, whereas naive and central memory subsets came from all 28 donors. A total of 100 million to 110 million sorted cells were examined across all samples, and a strong correlation was observed between cell number per subset and RNA yield. In the study, recently diagnosed type 1 diabetes patients and matched healthy donors were compared on the TCRB repertoires of their sorted circulating CD4+ T cell subsets.

Overall study outcomes, separate from this receptor: At VDJ recombination sites, type 1 diabetes patients had fewer insertions and more deleted nucleotides, which implies abnormalities in thymic rearrangement. The naive, central memory and regulatory TCRB repertoires appeared to resemble one another more closely among patients than among healthy donors. In all four CD4+ subsets, TCRB CDR3 length was moderately but significantly shorter in type 1 diabetes patients. Because small numbers of individuals were included in the HLA sub-analyses, any influence of HLA type on TCRB rearrangement was left unresolved. Sequencing cDNA rather than genomic DNA could over-represent highly expressing activated cells, although activation and CD3 levels did not differ between groups. PCR may preferentially amplify shorter templates, but because patient and control samples were amplified and corrected together, any resulting skew would affect both groups equally.

From each donor, a single peripheral blood sample of about 116 mL on average was drawn into heparinised tubes. A BD FACSAria II and a panel including CD45RO, CCR7, CD25, CD127, CD95 and CD27 were used to sort naive, central memory, regulatory and stem cell-like memory CD4+ T cells. Every sorted population had a purity above 95%. Right away, PBMCs were isolated by Lymphoprep density gradient centrifugation and were stained directly, with no culture step. To minimize batch effects, samples were stained and sorted in pairs, one healthy donor with one patient per experiment. The entire isolated RNA was reverse transcribed using the High Capacity cDNA Reverse Transcription Kit, and thus expressed TCRB transcripts were sequenced. Deep immunoSEQ sequencing was performed on naive, central memory and regulatory T cell samples, with an average of around 3.4 million total reads per sample. Sorted cells were lysed in RLT buffer and RNA was extracted with DNase-treated RNeasy Micro or Mini kits, depending on cell number. Each cell subset was processed separately to prevent cross-contamination, with patient and healthy donor samples processed together. The immunoSEQ multiplex PCR was used to amplify TCRB sequences from cDNA, yielding 87-bp fragments that span the CDR3 region. The amplicons were sequenced using the Illumina HiSeq platform. Per the authors' processing: Synthetic template baselines were used to correct PCR bias computationally, reads within Hamming distance 2 were collapsed, and singletons that could not be merged were discarded. Reads were aligned against IMGT to assign V, D and J genes, CDR3 length and insertions or deletions at six rearrangement sites. Within each subset, clonotype counts were normalized to sorted cell number, after which true diversity and Gini coefficients were computed with the tcR R package. Repertoire sharing was quantified using the overlap coefficient calculated on TCRB nucleotide sequences. TCRdb retrieved this table from immuneACCESS and kept in-frame rearrangements only. Not all clones are present; in checked studies, unresolved V genes account for under half, and no reason is known for the remainder. The DNA was the basis for D and trimming; V, J and clone size are from that table. Present in this sample are around 250,000 clones, 25% to 30% of which were seen just once. Under 5% of the sample lies in the top ten.

Its CDR3 holds 16 amino acids, cysteine through phenylalanine. Solely the CDR3 DNA is kept, with 48 bases framed from the first base. V is cut by 2 bases and J by 1 base, and the space between the germline ends is 14 bases. The germline V gene gives CDR1 as MGHRA and CDR2 as YSYEKL. Sequenced material: central memory CD4+ T cells from blood. Recombination joined TRBV4-1 with TRBJ1-2; TRBD1 might be the D gene, on 6 matching bases. The receptor's source is a man in his thirties or forties in good health. The CDR3 region has the sequence CASSQPTGRSNYGYTF. The DNA is as follows: TGCGCCAGCAGCCAACCTACAGGGAGGAGTAACTATGGCTACACCTTC.